Included here is one T cell receptor (beta chain) sequence, with context. This sample was included in a study of shared clonotypes between healthy human individuals. This CDR3 is 15 amino acids long. Trimming at V came to 3 bases and at J to 2 bases, leaving 5 bases not matched to a gene. Germline lookup yields CDR1 MNHEY and CDR2 SMNVEV (reference sequence). The split of CD4+ cells yielded CD45RA+ naive and CD45RA-negative memory subsets. Method: immunoSEQ multiplex PCR; TCRdb's copy keeps in-frame clones and lacks some. This table holds some 660,000 clones, about three quarters found once. The sample comprised memory CD4+ T cells sorted from blood. Subset meaning: CD45RA-negative fraction. The chain uses TRBV27 and TRBJ2-7; 9 positions match TRBD1. This clonotype was obtained from a woman in her 30s in good health. CDR3 sequence reads: CASSFGDRAAYEQYF. Here the CDR3 DNA reads TGTGCCAGCAGTTTCGGGGACAGGGCCGCCTACGAGCAGTACTTC.